This T cell receptor beta chain was retrieved from a study of blood T cell repertoires in COVID-19. This clone occurred a few times. How the authors handled the data: Estimation of nucleated cell counts relied on the amplification of reference gene primers. The data were produced by immunoSEQ multiplex PCR, yet TCRdb's version contains in-frame clones alone and is incomplete. V, J and clone size were drawn from that table, and D and trimming were deduced from the DNA. Of about 310,000 clones in the sample, 90% were seen once. This receptor was identified in a middle-aged woman with COVID-19, enrolled during active disease. The specimen was peripheral blood.

CDR3 sequence: CSVDPGQGEETQYF. The CDR3 coding sequence is TGCAGCGTTGACCCCGGACAGGGAGAAGAGACCCAGTACTTC. The chain recombines TRBV29-1 with TRBJ2-5; 8 positions agree with TRBD1. CDR1 and CDR2 (germline): SQVTM, ANQGSEA. After removal of 3 bases from V and 3 bases from J, the junction contained 6 bases not matched to a gene. The CDR3 consists of 14 residues.